This TCR beta chain was recovered during a study of tumor-infiltrating lymphocytes in primary liver carcinoma. Synthesis of TCR beta cDNA was carried out from 450 to 650 ng total RNA with a constant-region primer. Nested multiplex PCR, run for three rounds with slightly modified ARM-PCR, yielded TCR beta libraries. MiXCR was run by TCRdb on the multiplex PCR reads, yielding one entry per CDR3 protein. The table shows around 79,000 distinct CDR3 sequences, with roughly 72% occurring only once. As regards this clonotype: Mismatch with germline at one junction end may stem from a read error.

Investigators took RNA and DNA out together from about 21-30 mg of unsorted bulk tissue. The TCR comes from a man aged 40-50 years with primary liver carcinoma and hepatitis B virus infection. The sequenced material came from tumor-adjacent normal liver tissue.

The CDR3 region is CASSYGHYSNQPQHF. CDR3 coding DNA: TGCGCCAGCAGTTATGGGCATTATAGCAATCAGCCCCAGCATTTT. The rearrangement links TRBV6-6 to TRBJ1-5; D unresolved. Germline CDR1 is MNHNY and CDR2 is SVGAGI (reference sequence). This CDR3 contains 15 residues.